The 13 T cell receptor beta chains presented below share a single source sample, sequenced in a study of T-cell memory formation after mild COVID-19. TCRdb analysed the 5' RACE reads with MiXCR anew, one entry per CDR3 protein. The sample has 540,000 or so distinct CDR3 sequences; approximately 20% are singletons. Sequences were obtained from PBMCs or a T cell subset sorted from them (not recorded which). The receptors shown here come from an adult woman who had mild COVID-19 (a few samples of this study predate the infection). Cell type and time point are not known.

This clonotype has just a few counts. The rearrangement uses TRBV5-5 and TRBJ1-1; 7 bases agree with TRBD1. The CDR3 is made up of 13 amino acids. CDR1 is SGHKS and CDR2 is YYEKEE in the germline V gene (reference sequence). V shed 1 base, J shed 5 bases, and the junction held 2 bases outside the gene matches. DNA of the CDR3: TGTGCCAGCAGCTTGTGGGACAGAACTGAAGCTTTCTTT. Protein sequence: CASSLWDRTEAFF.

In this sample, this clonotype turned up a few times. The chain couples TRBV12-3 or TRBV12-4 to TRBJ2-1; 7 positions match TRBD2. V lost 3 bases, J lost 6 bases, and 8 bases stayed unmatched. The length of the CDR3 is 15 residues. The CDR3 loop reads CASSLLAGDINEQFF. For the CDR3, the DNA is TGTGCCAGCAGTTTGTTAGCGGGCGATATCAATGAGCAGTTCTTC.

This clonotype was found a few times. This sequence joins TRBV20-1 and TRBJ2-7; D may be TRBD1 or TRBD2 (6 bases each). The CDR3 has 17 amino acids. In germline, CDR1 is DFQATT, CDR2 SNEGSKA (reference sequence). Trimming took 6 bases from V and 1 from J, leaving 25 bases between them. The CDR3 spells CSAPVPSLGGLSYEQYF. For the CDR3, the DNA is TGCAGTGCCCCCGTGCCGAGTTTGGGGGGCCTATCCTACGAGCAGTACTTC.

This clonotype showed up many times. CDR3 sequence (DNA): TGCAGCGTTGGGGCGCCGAGAGAGACCCAGTACTTC. The encoded protein is CSVGAPRETQYF. The chain employs TRBV29-1 and TRBJ2-5, with D unclear. This CDR3 comprises 12 residues. Germline CDR1 SQVTM, CDR2 ANQGSEA. Trimming left V 4 bases short and J 4 bases short, with 10 bases between.

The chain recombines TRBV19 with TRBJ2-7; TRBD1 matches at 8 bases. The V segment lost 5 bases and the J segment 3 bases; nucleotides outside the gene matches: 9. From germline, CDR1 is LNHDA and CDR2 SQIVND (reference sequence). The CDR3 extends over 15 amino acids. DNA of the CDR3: TGTGCCAGTAGTGATCCGGGACAGGCCCTCTACGAGCAGTACTTC. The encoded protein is CASSDPGQALYEQYF.

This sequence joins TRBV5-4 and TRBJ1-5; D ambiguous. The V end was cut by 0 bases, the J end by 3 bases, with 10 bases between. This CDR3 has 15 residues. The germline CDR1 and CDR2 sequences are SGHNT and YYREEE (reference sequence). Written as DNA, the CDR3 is TGTGCCAGCAGCTTGGGAGCGTTTGACAATCAGCCCCAGCATTTT. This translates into CASSLGAFDNQPQHF.

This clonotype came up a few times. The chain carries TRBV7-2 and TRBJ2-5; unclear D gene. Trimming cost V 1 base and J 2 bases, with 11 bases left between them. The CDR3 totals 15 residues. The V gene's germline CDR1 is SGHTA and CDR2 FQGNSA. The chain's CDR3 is CASSLELGSQETQYF. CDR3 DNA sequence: TGTGCCAGCAGCTTAGAGTTGGGTAGTCAAGAGACCCAGTACTTC.

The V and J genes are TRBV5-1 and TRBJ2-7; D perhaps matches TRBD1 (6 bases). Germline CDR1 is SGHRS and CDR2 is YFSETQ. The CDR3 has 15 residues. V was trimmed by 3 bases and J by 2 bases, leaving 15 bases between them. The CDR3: CASSYTFTGTYEQYF. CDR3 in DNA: TGCGCCAGCAGCTACACCTTTACAGGGACCTACGAGCAGTACTTC.

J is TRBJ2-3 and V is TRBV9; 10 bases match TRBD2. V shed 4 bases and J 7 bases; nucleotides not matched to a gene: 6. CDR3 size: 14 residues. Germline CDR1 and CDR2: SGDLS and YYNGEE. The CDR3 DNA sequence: TGTGCCAGCAGCATGAGCGGGGGGGCTTATACGCAGTATTTT. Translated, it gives CASSMSGGAYTQYF.

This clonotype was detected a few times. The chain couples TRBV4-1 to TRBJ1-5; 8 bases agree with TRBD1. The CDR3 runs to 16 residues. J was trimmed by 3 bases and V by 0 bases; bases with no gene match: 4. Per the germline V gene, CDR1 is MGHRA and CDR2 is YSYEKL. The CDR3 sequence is CASSQETGVPNQPQHF. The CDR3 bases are TGCGCCAGCAGCCAAGAGACAGGGGTCCCCAATCAGCCCCAGCATTTT.

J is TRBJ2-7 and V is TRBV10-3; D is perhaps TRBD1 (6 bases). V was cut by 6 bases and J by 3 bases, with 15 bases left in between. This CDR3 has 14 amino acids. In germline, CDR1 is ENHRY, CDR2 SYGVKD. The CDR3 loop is CAIRAPGQLYEQYF. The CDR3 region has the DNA TGTGCCATCAGAGCCCCCGGACAGCTCTACGAGCAGTACTTC.

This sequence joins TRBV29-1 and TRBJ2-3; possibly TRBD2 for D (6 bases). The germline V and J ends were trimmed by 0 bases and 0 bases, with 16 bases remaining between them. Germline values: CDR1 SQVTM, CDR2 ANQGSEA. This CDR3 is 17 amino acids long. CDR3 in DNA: TGCAGCGTTGAAGAAGATCTGTGGGAGGATAGCACAGATACGCAGTATTTT. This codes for CSVEEDLWEDSTDTQYF.

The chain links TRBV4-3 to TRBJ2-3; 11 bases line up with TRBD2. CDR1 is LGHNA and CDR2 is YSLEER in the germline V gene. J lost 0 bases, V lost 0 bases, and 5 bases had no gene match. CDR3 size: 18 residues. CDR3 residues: CASSQDRGLAASTDTQYF. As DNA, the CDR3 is TGCGCCAGCAGCCAAGATAGGGGACTAGCGGCTAGCACAGATACGCAGTATTTT.